Sequencing of this T cell receptor (beta chain) was carried out in a study of T-cell memory formation after mild COVID-19 (dated by TCRdb to the early 2020s). Context from the whole study: TCR sequence clusters from the two donors were found to be largely donor specific. In a couple of donors, T-cell clones that expanded and contracted after mild COVID-19 were tracked by sequencing TCRalpha and TCRbeta repertoires over time. The cohort was made up of two young adult volunteers, one female and one male, who were previously healthy.

Ficoll-Paque density gradient centrifugation was used to isolate PBMCs. The CDR3 goes from the cysteine to the phenylalanine over 15 residues. Only the CDR3 DNA stays, 45 bases, in frame from base 1. CDR1 is given as GTSNPN and CDR2 as SVGIG, both from the germline V gene (reference sequence). V is pruned by 3 bases and J by 2 bases, leaving 4 bases of the junction without a gene match. TCRdb lists the instrument as Illumina NovaSeq 6000. TCRalpha and TCRbeta cDNA libraries were built by 5'RACE with constant-segment primers, adding sample barcodes and unique molecular identifiers. RNA was extracted from every sample with Trizol reagent. The libraries were amplified in two PCR steps, and the second step added a second sample barcode and Illumina TruSeq adapters. The libraries were sequenced on an Illumina NovaSeq using 2 x 150 bp paired-end reads. On the study's bioinformatics: Demultiplexing of reads and collapsing into UMI-guided consensus sequences were performed with migec v1.2.7. Using mixcr v2.1.11, UMI consensuses were aligned to TRA and TRB V and J templates and then assembled into clonotypes. Clonotypes were classified as expanded or contracted when called significant by both edgeR and NoisET, with noise models trained on biological replicates. For edgeR calls, a false discovery rate-adjusted p below 0.01 and a log2 fold-change threshold of 1 were applied. As an exploratory analysis of dynamics, max-normalized trajectories of the 1000 most abundant clonotypes were examined by PCA with hierarchical clustering. The CD4 or CD8 phenotype of responding clones was assigned using the separately sequenced CD4+ and CD8+ repertoires. TCRdb's own reprocessing of the public reads used fastp at Q25 and MiXCR and kept productive beta chains. Entries are consolidated by CDR3 protein sequence, retaining the most common genes and DNA. The V and J calls, along with clone size, are taken from TCRdb and not from the paper's own processing. This sample has approximately 450,000 distinct CDR3 sequences in its table, and over 15% of those were observed once. The ten biggest clones cover 12% of the sample.

About this clonotype itself: It has no known antigen specificity. No base quality values were provided; no much bigger clone lies one nucleotide off.

The study at large found these results: The second-wave clones that peaked on day 37 were not confirmed to be SARS-CoV-2 specific. Clones that contracted from day 15 to 85 showed balanced CD4/CD8 phenotypes, whereas a second wave of clones that expanded from day 15 to 37 leaned towards CD4+. Only a couple of mild cases were covered in the study, and larger cohorts including severe cases with pre-infection samples were considered necessary. Contracting CD4+ clones turned up mainly in the CM and EM memory subsets, whereas EMRA was where CD8+ clones were enriched. Some responding clones were detected in pre-infection memory, which suggested that pre-existing cross-reactive memory T cells had joined the SARS-CoV-2 response.

The V gene is TRBV30 and the J gene is TRBJ1-3, with 10 junctional bases fitting TRBD1. Sequenced sample: PBMCs or a T cell subset sorted from them (not recorded which). The source of this sequence is an adult woman who had mild COVID-19 (a few samples of this study predate the infection). The sample titles of this study are shuffled in the database, so cell type and time point are left out; the donor was told from shared clones. The CDR3: CAWRRTGGAGNTIYF. In nucleotides, the sequence is TGTGCCTGGAGAAGGACAGGGGGTGCTGGAAACACCATATATTTT.